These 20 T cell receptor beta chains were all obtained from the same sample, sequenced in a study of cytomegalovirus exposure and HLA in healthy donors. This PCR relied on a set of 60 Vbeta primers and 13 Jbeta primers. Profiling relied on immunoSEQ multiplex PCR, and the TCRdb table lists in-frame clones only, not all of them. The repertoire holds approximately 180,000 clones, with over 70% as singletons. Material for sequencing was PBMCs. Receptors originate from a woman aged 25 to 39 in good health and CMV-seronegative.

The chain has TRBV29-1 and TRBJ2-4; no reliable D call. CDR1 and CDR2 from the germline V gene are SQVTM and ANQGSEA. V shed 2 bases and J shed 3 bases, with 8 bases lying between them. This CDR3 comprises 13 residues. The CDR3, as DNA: TGCAGCGTTGAAACTATCAACAAAAACATTCAGTACTTC. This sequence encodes CSVETINKNIQYF.

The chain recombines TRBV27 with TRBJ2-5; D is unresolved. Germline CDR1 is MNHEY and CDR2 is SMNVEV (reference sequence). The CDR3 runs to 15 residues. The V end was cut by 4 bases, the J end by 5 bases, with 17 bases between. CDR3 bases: TGTGCCAGCAGTTCAACCACCTCTCCAAGCGAGACCCAGTACTTC. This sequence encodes CASSSTTSPSETQYF.

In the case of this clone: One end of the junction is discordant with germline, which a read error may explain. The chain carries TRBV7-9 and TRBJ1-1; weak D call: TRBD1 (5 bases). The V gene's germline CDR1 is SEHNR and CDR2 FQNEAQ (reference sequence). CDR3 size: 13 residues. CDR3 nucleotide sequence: TGTGCCAGCAGCTTAGAGGCCGGGGGAATCGACCTCTTT. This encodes CASSLEAGGIDLF.

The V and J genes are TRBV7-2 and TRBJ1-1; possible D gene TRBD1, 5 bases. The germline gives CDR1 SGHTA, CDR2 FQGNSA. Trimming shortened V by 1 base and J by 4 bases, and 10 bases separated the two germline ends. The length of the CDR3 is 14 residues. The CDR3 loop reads CASSLVGRVTEAFF. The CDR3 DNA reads TGTGCCAGCAGCTTAGTCGGCAGGGTCACTGAAGCTTTCTTT. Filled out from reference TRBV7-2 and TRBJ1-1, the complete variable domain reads GAGVSQSPSNKVTEKGKDVELRCDPISGHTALYWYRQSLGQGLEFLIYFQGNSAPDKSGLPSDRFSAERTGGSVSTLTIQRTQQEDSAVYLCASSLVGRVTEAFFGQGTRLTVV.

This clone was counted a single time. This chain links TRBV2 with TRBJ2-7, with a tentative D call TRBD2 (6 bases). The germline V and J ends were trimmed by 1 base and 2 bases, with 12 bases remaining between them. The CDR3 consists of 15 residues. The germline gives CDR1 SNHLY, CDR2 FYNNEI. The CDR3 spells CASSEELEGPYEQYF. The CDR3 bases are TGTGCCAGCAGTGAAGAGCTGGAGGGACCCTACGAGCAGTACTTC.

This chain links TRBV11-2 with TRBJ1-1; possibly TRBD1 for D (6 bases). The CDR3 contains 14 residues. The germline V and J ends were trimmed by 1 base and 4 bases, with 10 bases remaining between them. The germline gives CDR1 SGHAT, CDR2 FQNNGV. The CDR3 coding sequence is TGTGCCAGCAGCTTAGGAGGGGGGGGCACTGAAGCTTTCTTT. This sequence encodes CASSLGGGGTEAFF.

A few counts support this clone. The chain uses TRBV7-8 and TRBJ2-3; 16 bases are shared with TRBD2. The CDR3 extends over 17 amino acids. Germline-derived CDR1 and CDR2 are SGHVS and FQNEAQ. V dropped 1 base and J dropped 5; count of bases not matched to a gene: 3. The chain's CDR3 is CASSLVGTSGGGDTQYF. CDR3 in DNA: TGTGCCAGCAGCTTAGTGGGGACTAGCGGGGGGGGAGATACGCAGTATTTT. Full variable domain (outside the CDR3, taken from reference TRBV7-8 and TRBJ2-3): GAGVSQSPRYKVAKRGQDVALRCDPISGHVSLFWYQQALGQGPEFLTYFQNEAQLDKSGLPSDRFFAERPEGSVSTLKIQRTQQEDSAVYLCASSLVGTSGGGDTQYFGPGTRLTVL.

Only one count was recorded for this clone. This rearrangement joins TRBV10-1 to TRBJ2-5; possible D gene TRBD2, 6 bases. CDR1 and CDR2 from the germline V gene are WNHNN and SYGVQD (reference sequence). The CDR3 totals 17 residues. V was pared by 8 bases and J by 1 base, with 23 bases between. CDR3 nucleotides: TGCGCCAGCCCCGCTTTCGATAGGGAGGCCACCCAAGAGACCCAGTACTTC. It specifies CASPAFDREATQETQYF.

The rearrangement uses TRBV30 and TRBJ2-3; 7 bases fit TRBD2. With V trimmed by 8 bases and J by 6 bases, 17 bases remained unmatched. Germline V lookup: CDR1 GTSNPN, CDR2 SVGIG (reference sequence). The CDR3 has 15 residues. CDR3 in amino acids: CARPPLGGVEDTQYF. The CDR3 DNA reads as TGTGCCCGCCCCCCCTTGGGAGGGGTCGAGGATACGCAGTATTTT.

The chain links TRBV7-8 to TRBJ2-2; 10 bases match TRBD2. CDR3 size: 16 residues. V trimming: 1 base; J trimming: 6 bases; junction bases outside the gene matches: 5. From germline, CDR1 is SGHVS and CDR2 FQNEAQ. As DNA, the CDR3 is TGTGCCAGCAGCTTAGGAGGAGCGGGAGGGTCCGGGGAGCTGTTTTTT. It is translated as CASSLGGAGGSGELFF.

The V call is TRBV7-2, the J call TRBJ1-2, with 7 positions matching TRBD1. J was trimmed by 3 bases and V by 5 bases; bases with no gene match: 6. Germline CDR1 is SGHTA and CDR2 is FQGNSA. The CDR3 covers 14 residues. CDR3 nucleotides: TGTGCCAGCAGCCCAGGGACAGCACACTATGGCTACACCTTC. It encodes CASSPGTAHYGYTF.

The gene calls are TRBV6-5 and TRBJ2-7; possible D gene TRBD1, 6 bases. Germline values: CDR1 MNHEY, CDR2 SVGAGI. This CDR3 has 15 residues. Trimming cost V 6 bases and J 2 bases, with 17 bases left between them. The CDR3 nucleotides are TGTGCCAGCAGACCCCACCAGGGGTTTCCCTACGAGCAGTACTTC. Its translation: CASRPHQGFPYEQYF.

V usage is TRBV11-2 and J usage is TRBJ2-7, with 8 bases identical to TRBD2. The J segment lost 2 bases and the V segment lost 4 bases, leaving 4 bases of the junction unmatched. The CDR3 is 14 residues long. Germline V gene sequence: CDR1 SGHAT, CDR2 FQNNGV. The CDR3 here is CASSSTSGTYEQYF. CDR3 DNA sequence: TGTGCCAGCAGCTCCACTAGCGGAACCTACGAGCAGTACTTC.

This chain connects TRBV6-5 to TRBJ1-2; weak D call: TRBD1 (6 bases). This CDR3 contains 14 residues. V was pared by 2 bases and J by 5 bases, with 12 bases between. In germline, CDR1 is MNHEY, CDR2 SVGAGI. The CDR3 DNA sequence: TGTGCCAGCAGTTACAACAGGGAAGGTTATGGCTACACCTTC. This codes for CASSYNREGYGYTF.

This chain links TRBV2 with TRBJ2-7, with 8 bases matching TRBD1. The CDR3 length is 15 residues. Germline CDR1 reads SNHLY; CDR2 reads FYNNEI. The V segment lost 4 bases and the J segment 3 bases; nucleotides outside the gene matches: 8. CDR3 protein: CASSAQGAPYYEQYF. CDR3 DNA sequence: TGTGCCAGCAGTGCTCAGGGGGCCCCTTACTACGAGCAGTACTTC.

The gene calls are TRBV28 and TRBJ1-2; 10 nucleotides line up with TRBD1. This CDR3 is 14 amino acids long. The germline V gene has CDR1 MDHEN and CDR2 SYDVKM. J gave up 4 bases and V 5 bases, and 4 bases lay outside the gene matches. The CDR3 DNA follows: TGTGCCAGCAGTCCAAGGACAGGGGGCTATGGCTACACCTTC. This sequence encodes CASSPRTGGYGYTF.

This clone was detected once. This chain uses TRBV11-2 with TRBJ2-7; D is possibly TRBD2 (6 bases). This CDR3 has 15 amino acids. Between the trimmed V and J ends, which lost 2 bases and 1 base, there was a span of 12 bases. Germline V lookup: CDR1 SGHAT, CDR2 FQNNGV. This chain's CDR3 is CASSLRPGTSYEQYF. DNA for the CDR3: TGTGCCAGCAGCTTAAGACCGGGGACTTCCTACGAGCAGTACTTC. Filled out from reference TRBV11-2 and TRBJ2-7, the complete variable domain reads EAGVAQSPRYKIIEKRQSVAFWCNPISGHATLYWYQQILGQGPKLLIQFQNNGVVDDSQLPKDRFSAERLKGVDSTLKIQPAKLEDSAVYLCASSLRPGTSYEQYFGPGTRLTVT.

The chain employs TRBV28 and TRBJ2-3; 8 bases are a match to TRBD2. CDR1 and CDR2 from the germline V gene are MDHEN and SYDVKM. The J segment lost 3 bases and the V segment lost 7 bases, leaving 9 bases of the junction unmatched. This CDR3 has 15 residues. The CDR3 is CASKREAGGTDTQYF. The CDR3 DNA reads TGTGCCAGCAAAAGGGAGGCGGGAGGTACAGATACGCAGTATTTT.

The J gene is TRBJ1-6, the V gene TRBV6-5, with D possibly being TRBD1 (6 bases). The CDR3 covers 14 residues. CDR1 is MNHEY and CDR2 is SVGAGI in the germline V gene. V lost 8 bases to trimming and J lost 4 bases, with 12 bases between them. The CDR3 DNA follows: TGTGCCAGCGGGAGACAGGATTATAATTCACCCCTCCACTTT. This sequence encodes CASGRQDYNSPLHF.

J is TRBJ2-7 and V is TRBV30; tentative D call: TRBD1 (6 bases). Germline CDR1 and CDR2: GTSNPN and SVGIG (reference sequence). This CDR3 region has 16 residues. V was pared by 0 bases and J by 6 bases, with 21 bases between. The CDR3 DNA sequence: TGTGCCTGGAGTGTAGGTATGAGAACAGGGTCCGCCGAGCAGTACTTC. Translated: CAWSVGMRTGSAEQYF.